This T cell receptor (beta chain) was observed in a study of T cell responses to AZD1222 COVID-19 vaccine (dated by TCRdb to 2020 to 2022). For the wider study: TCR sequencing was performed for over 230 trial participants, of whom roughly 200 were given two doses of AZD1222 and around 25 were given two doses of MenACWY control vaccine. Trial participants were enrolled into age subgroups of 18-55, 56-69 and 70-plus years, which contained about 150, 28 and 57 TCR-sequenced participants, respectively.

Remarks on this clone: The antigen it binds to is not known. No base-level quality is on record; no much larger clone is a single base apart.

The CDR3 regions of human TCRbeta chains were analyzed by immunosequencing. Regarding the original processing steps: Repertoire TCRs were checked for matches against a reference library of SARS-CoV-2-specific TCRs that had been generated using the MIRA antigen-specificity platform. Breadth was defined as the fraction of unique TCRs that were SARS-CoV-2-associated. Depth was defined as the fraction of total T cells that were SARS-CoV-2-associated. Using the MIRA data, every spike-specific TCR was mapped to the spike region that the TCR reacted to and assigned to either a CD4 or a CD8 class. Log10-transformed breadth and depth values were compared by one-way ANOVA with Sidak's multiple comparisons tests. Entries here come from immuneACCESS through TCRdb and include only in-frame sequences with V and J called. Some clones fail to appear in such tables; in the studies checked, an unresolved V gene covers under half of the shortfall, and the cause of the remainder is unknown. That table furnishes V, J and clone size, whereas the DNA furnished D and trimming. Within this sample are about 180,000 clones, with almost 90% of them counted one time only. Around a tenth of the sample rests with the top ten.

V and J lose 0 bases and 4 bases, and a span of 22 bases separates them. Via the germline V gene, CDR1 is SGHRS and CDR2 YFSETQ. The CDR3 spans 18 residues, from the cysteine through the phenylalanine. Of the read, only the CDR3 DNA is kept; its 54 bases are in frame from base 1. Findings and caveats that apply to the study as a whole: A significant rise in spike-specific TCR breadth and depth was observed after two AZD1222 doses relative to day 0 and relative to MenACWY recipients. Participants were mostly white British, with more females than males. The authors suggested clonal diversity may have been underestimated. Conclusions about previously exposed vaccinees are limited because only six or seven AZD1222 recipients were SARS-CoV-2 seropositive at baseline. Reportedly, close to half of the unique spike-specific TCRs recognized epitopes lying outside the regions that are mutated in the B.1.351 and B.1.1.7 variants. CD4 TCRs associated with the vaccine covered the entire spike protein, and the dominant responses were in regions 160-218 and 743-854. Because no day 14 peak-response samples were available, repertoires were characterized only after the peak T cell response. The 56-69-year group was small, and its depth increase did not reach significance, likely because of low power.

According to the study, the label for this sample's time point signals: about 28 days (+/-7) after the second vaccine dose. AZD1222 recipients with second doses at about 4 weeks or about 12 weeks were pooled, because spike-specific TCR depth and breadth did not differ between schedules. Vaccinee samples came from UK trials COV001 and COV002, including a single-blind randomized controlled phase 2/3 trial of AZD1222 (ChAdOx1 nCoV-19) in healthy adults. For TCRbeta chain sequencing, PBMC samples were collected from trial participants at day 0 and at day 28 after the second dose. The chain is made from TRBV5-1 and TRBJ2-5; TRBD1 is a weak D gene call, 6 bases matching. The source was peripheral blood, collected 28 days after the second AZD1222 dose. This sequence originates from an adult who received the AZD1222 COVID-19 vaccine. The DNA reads TGCGCCAGCAGCTTGGGTTCCCCCCTGGGACACGGGCTAGAGACCCAGTACTTC. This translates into CASSLGSPLGHGLETQYF.